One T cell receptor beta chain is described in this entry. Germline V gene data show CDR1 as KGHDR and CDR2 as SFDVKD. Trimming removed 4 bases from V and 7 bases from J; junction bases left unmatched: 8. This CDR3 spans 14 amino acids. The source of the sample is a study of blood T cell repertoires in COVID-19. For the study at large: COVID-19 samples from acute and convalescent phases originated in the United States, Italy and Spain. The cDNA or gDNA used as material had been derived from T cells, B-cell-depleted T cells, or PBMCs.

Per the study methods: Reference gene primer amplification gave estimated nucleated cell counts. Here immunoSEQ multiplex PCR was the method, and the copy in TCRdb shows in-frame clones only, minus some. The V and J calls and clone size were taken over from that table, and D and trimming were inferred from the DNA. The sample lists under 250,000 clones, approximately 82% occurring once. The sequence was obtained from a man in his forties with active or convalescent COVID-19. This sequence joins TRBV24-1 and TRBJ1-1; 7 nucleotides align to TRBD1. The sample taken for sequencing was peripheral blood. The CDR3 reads CATSEADRVGEAFF. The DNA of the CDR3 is TGTGCCACCAGTGAGGCCGACAGGGTTGGTGAAGCTTTCTTT.